This passage covers 2 T cell receptor beta chains from one sample sequenced in a study of a mutant IDH1 vaccine in newly diagnosed glioma. TCRdb's table, derived via immunoSEQ multiplex PCR, lists solely in-frame clones and lacks some. The profile covers 20,000 to 30,000 clones, with 82% appearing a single time and 3.8% taken by the ten largest. These TCRs' antigens remain unknown. The time point: week 47, end of study. Topical imiquimod accompanied each vaccine dose, which consisted of 300 ug of mutant IDH1 20-mer peptide. Here the sequenced sample was PBMCs, taken from a glioma patient whose treatment included an IDH1 peptide vaccine. The receptors come from a man aged 40-49 years with glioma. Some clones in this sample may be carry-over from other donors' samples.

V gene TRBV6-5 combines with J gene TRBJ2-5, with D possibly matching TRBD1 (5 bases). CDR3 length: 13 amino acids. V was shortened by 6 bases and J by 3 bases, with 11 bases between the two germline ends. The germline V gene encodes CDR1 MNHEY and CDR2 SVGAGI. DNA of the CDR3: TGTGCCAGCAGCCCAGACAGAGAAGAGACCCAGTACTTC. This translates into CASSPDREETQYF.

V gene TRBV2 combines with J gene TRBJ2-3; maybe TRBD1 (7 bases). V lost 8 bases to trimming and J lost 0 bases, with 15 bases between them. The CDR3 is 15 residues long. Germline-derived CDR1 and CDR2 are SNHLY and FYNNEI. The CDR3 sequence is CASAGQLISTDTQYF. In DNA form, the CDR3 reads TGTGCCAGCGCGGGACAGCTGATTAGCACAGATACGCAGTATTTT.